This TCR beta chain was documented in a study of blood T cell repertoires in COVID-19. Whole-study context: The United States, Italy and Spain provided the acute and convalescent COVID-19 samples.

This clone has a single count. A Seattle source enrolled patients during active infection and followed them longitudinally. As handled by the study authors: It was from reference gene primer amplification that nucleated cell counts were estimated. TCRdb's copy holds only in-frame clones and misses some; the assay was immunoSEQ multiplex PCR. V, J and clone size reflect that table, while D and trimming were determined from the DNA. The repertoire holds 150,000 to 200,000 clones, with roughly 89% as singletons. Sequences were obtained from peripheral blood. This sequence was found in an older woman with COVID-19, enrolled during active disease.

The DNA for the CDR3 is TGTGCCAGCAGCGGACTCTCCTACGAGCAGTACTTC. It codes for CASSGLSYEQYF. This chain joins TRBV7-6 and TRBJ2-7, with D possibly TRBD2 on 5 matching bases. The CDR3 is 12 residues long. In germline, CDR1 is SGHVS, CDR2 FNYEAQ. V was cut by 5 bases and J by 0 bases, with 5 bases left in between.